This T cell receptor beta chain was sequenced during a study of CD4 T cells in relation to SARS-CoV-2 and coronaviruses. The unexposed donors gave CD4+ T cells in about 2010-2019, prior to COVID-19. The cells were cultured for approximately 10 days before CD4+ T cells were isolated. Sequenced by immunoSEQ multiplex PCR; TCRdb stores in-frame clones only, minus some. The sample has tens of thousands of clones, over 65% seen once. This CDR3 region has 15 residues. With 1 base removed from V and 0 bases from J, the gap between germline ends came to 7 bases. The germline V gene has CDR1 MGHRA and CDR2 YSYEKL. Notes on this clone: Its antigen is still unknown.

The TCR was taken from a human donor in good health. The sample comprised CD4+ T cells from PBMCs, cultured in vitro. The chain joins TRBV4-1 to TRBJ1-5, with D unclear. The CDR3 is CASSQARVSNQPQHF. The CDR3 DNA follows: TGCGCCAGCAGCCAAGCCCGGGTTAGCAATCAGCCCCAGCATTTT.